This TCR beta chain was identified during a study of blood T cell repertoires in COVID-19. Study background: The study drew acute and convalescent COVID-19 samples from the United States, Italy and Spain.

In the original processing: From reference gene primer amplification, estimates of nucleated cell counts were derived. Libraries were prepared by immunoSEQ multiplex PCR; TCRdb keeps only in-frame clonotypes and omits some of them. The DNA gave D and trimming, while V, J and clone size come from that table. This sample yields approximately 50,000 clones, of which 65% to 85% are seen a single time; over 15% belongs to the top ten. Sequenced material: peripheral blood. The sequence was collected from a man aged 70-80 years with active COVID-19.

CDR3: CSASLPSLRSYEQYF. For the CDR3, the DNA is TGCAGTGCTAGTCTGCCGAGCCTACGGTCCTACGAGCAGTACTTC. The chain couples TRBV20-1 to TRBJ2-7; D gene ambiguous. The ends were cut back, 3 bases at V and 1 base at J, with 16 bases in the middle. CDR3 length: 15 residues. Germline loops: CDR1 DFQATT, CDR2 SNEGSKA (reference sequence).